The source of this T cell receptor beta chain is a study of monozygotic twins with inflammatory bowel disease. The study, taken as a whole, reports: Among IBD patients, fewer clonotypes were shared with others than among healthy twins, especially with disease activity.

Reprocessing the 5' RACE reads, TCRdb reports a single entry for every CDR3 protein and omits DNA. Its table records about 210,000 distinct CDR3 sequences. This CDR3 has 15 amino acids. CDR1 MNHEY and CDR2 SMNVEV come from the germline V gene (reference sequence). As for this clonotype: No antigen is known for it.

The V gene is TRBV27, the J gene TRBJ1-4; the TCRdb D gene call, TRBD1, has no DNA to confirm it. Sequenced input: blood. The origin of this receptor is a human donor with ulcerative colitis or Crohn's disease, or a healthy co-twin of an affected twin (not recorded which). The CDR3 loop is CASSFAGVWGEKLFF.